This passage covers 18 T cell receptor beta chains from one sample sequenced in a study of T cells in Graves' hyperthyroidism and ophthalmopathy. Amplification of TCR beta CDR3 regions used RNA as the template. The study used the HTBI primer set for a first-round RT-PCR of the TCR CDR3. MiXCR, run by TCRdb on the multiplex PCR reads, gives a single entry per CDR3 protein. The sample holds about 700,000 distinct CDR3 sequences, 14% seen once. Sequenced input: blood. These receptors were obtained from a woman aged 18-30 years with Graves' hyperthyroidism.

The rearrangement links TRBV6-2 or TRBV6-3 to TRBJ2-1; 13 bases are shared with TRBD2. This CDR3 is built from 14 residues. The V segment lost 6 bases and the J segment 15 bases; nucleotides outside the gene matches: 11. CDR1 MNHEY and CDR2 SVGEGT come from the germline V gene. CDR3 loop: CASSHTSGRARPFF. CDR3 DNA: TGTGCCAGCAGCCATACTAGCGGGAGGGCCCGCCCGTTCTTC.

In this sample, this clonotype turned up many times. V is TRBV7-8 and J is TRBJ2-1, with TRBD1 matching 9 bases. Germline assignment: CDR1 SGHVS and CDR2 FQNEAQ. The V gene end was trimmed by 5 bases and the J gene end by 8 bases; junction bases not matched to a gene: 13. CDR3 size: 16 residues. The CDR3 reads CASSMLGQGVVYEQFF. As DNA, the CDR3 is TGTGCCAGCAGCATGCTGGGACAGGGTGTGGTATATGAGCAGTTCTTC.

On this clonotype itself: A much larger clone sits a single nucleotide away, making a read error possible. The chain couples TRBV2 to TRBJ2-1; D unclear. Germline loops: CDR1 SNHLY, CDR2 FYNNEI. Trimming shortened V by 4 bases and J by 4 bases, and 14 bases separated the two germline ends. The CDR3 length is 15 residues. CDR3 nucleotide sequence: TGTGCCAGCAGTGCGATGGACCCCCTTTACAATGAGCAGTTCTTC. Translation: CASSAMDPLYNEQFF.

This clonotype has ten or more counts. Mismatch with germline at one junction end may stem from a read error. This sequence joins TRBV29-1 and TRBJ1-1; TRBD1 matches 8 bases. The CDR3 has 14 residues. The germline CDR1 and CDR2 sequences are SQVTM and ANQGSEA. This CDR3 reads CSVALQGGNAEAFF. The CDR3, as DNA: TGCAGCGTTGCCCTACAGGGGGGGAACGCTGAAGCTTTCTTT.

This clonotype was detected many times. CDR3 sequence reads: CASSIRASTGELFF. For the CDR3, the DNA is TGTGCCAGTAGTATACGGGCCTCGACCGGGGAGCTGTTTTTT. The J gene is TRBJ2-2, the V gene TRBV19; unclear D gene. Trimming left V 2 bases short and J 5 bases short, with 9 bases between. The CDR3 spans 14 residues. Germline V gene data show CDR1 as LNHDA and CDR2 as SQIVND (reference sequence).

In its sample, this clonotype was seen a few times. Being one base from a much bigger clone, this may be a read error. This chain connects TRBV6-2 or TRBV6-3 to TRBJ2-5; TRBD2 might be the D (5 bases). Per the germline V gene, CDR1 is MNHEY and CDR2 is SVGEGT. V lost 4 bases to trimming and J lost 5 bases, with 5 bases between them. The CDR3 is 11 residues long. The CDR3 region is CASSWRETQYF. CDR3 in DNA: TGTGCCAGCAGTTGGAGGGAGACCCAGTACTTC.

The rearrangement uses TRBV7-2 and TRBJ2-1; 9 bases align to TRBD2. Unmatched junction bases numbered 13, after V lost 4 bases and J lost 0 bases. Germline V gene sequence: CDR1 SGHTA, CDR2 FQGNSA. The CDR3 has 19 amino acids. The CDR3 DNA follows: TGTGCCAGCAGCTCCATAGCCGGGACTAGCAGGCGCTCCTACAATGAGCAGTTCTTC. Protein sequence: CASSSIAGTSRRSYNEQFF. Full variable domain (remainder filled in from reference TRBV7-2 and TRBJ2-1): GAGVSQSPSNKVTEKGKDVELRCDPISGHTALYWYRQSLGQGLEFLIYFQGNSAPDKSGLPSDRFSAERTGGSVSTLTIQRTQQEDSAVYLCASSSIAGTSRRSYNEQFFGPGTRLTVL.

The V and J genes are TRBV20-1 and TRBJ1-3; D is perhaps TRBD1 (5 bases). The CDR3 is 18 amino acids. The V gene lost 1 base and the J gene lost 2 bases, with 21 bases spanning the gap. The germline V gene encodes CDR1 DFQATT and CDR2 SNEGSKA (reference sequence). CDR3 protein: CSARAELGGEPTGNTIYF. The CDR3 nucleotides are TGCAGTGCTAGAGCTGAGCTTGGGGGGGAGCCTACTGGAAACACCATATATTTT.

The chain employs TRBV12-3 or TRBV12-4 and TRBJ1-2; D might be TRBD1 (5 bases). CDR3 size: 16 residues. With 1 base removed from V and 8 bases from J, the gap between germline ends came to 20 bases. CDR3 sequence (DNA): TGTGCCAGCAGTTTAGACGGAATCGGAGGGGCGGGCGGCTACACCTTC. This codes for CASSLDGIGGAGGYTF.

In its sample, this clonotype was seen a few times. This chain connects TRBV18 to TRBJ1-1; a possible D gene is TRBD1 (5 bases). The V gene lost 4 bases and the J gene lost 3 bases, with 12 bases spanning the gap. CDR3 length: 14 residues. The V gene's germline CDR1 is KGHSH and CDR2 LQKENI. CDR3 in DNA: TGTGCCAGCTCACTTTTGACAGAGGACACTGAAGCTTTCTTT. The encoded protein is CASSLLTEDTEAFF.

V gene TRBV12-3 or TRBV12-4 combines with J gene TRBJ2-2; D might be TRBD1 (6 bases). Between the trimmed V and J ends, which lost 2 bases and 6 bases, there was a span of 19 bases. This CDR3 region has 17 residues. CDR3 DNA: TGTGCCAGCAGTTTAAGGCCGCAGGGGCAGTCACCCGGGGAGCTGTTTTTT. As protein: CASSLRPQGQSPGELFF.

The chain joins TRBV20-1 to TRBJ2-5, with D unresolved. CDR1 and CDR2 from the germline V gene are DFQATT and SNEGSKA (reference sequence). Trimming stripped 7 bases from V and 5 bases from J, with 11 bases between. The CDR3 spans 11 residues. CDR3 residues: CSGKIRETQYF. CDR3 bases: TGCAGTGGGAAGATTCGGGAGACCCAGTACTTC.

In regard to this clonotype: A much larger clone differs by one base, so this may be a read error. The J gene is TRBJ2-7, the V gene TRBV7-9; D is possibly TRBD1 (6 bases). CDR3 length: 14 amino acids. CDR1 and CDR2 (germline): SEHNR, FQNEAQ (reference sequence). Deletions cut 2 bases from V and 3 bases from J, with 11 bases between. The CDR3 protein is CASSLIDRYYEQYF. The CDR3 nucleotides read TGTGCCAGCAGCTTAATCGACAGGTACTACGAGCAGTACTTC.

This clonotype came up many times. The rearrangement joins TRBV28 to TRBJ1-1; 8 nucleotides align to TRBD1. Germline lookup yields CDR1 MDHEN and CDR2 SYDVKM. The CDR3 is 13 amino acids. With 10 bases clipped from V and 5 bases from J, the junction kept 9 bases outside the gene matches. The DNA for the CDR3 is TGTGCCACCACGACAGGGGTTGGAACTGAAGCTTTCTTT. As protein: CATTTGVGTEAFF.

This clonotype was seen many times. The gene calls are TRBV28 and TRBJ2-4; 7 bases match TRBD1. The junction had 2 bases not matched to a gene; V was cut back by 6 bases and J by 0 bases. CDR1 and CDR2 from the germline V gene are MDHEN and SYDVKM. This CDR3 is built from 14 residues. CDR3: CASRQGIAKNIQYF. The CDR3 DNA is TGTGCCAGCAGACAGGGGATAGCCAAAAACATTCAGTACTTC.

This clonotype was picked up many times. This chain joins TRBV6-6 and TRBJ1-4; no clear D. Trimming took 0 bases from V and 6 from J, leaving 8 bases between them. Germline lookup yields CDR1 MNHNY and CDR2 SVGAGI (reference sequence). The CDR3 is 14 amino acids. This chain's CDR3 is CASSYSWVDEKLFF. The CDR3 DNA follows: TGTGCCAGCAGTTACTCATGGGTGGATGAAAAACTGTTTTTT.

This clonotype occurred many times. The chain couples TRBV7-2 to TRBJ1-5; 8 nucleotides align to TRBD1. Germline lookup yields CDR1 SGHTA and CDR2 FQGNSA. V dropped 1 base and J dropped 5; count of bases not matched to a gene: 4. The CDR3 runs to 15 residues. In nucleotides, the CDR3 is TGTGCCAGCAGCTTAGGCGGGACAGGACATCAGCCCCAGCATTTT. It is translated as CASSLGGTGHQPQHF.

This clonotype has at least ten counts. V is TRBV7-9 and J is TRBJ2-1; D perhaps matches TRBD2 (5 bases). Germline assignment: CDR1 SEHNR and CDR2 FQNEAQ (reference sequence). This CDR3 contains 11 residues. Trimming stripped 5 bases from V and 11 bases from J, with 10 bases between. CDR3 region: CASSPSSQQFF. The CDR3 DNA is TGTGCCAGCAGCCCTAGCTCCCAGCAGTTCTTC.